A single sample is the source of the 4 T cell receptor beta chains below, sequenced in a study of post-analysis software for immune sequencing data. These receptors' targets are unknown. Study outcomes and limitations: Controls had lower frequencies than patients of 4 or 5 TRBV segments, which included TRBV5-6, TRBV5-1 and TRBV20-1.

Unique molecular identifiers were present in the TCR beta cDNA libraries. TCRdb re-analysed the PCR reads in MiXCR, keeping a single row per CDR3 protein. The sample carries 750,000 to 900,000 distinct CDR3 sequences, approximately 44% recorded once. Input material: blood. These receptors came from a girl between 10 and 17 years old with multiple sclerosis.

The chain links TRBV27 to TRBJ2-1, with TRBD2 identical over 13 bases. From germline, CDR1 is MNHEY and CDR2 SMNVEV (reference sequence). The CDR3 has 16 residues. With 4 bases clipped from V and 1 base from J, the junction kept 1 base outside the gene matches. The CDR3 protein is CASSSTSGRSYNEQFF. CDR3 DNA: TGTGCCAGCAGTTCGACTAGCGGGAGGTCCTACAATGAGCAGTTCTTC.

The rearrangement joins TRBV29-1 to TRBJ2-2; D is ambiguous. The length of the CDR3 is 16 residues. Germline values: CDR1 SQVTM, CDR2 ANQGSEA. The CDR3 sequence: CRATTFRTTNTGELFF. Here the CDR3 DNA reads TGCCGCGCTACCACTTTCAGGACCACGAACACCGGGGAGCTGTTTTTT.

This sequence joins TRBV14 and TRBJ2-5; D gene uncertain. Looked up from germline, CDR1 is SGHDN and CDR2 is FVKESK. The CDR3 runs 13 residues. The V end lost 1 base, the J end lost 7 bases, and 10 bases lay between the germline ends. CDR3 sequence reads: CASSQVGVLTQYF. CDR3 nucleotide sequence: TGTGCCAGCAGCCAAGTCGGAGTTCTGACCCAGTACTTC.

V is TRBV13 and J is TRBJ2-7; D not certain. There are 13 residues in the CDR3. V lost 0 bases, J lost 4 bases, and 7 bases lay in between. Germline CDR1 reads PRHDT; CDR2 reads FYEKMQ (reference sequence). The CDR3 loop reads CASSLGDQYEQYF. The CDR3 coding sequence is TGTGCCAGCAGCTTAGGGGACCAGTACGAGCAGTACTTC.